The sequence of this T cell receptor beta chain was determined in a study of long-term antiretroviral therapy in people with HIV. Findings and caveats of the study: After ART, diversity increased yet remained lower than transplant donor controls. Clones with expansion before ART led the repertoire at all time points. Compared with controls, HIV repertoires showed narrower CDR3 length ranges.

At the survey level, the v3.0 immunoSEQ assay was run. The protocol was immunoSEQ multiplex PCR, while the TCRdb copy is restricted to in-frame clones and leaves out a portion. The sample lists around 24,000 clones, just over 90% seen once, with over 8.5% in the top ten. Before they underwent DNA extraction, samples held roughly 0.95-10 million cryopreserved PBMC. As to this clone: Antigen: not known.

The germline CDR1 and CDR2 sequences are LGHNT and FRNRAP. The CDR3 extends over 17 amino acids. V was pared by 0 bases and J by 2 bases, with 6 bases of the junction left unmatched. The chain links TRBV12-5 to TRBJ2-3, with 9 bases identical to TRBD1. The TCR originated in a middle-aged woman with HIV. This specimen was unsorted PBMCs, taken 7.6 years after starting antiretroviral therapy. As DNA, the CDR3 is TGTGCTAGTGGTTTGGTACCGACAGGGGGTATCACAGATACGCAGTATTTT. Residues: CASGLVPTGGITDTQYF.